The 4 T cell receptor beta chains below were found in one sample sequenced in a study of blood T cell repertoires in COVID-19. Libraries were prepared by immunoSEQ multiplex PCR; TCRdb keeps only in-frame clonotypes and omits some of them. The data hold 200,000 to 250,000 clones, with around 81% observed a single time. The material sequenced was peripheral blood. The receptors come from a woman aged 70 to 79 with acute or convalescent COVID-19.

As for this clone: Other nucleotide sequences from this sample produce the same CDR3. The chain recombines TRBV5-1 with TRBJ2-5; D is perhaps TRBD2 (7 bases). The germline V and J ends were trimmed by 2 bases and 5 bases, with 13 bases remaining between them. The CDR3 loop spans 14 amino acids. Germline-derived CDR1 and CDR2 are SGHRS and YFSETQ. This CDR3 is CASSLVGGQETQYF. The DNA of the CDR3 is TGCGCCAGCAGCTTAGTGGGGGGGCAGGAGACCCAGTACTTC.

The chain links TRBV6-6 to TRBJ2-3; TRBD2 matches 8 bases. The CDR3 length is 15 residues. From germline, CDR1 is MNHNY and CDR2 SVGAGI (reference sequence). Trimming took 6 bases from V and 2 from J; bases not matched to a gene: 7. Written as DNA, the CDR3 is TGTGCCAGCAGGCCCCGGGGGGGAAACACAGATACGCAGTATTTT. Translation: CASRPRGGNTDTQYF.

V and J are TRBV7-8 and TRBJ2-2, with D possibly matching TRBD1 (5 bases). The CDR3 runs 16 residues. Trimming removed 4 bases at V and 5 bases at J, with 17 bases between. Germline lookup yields CDR1 SGHVS and CDR2 FQNEAQ. CDR3 region: CASSSVRDRITGELFF. The CDR3 nucleotides are TGTGCCAGCAGCTCCGTACGTGACAGAATAACCGGGGAGCTGTTTTTT. Complete variable domain (other parts from reference TRBV7-8 and TRBJ2-2): GAGVSQSPRYKVAKRGQDVALRCDPISGHVSLFWYQQALGQGPEFLTYFQNEAQLDKSGLPSDRFFAERPEGSVSTLKIQRTQQEDSAVYLCASSSVRDRITGELFFGEGSRLTVL.

This sequence joins TRBV5-5 and TRBJ2-7; D remains unclear. The ends were cut back, 1 base at V and 0 bases at J, with 11 bases in the middle. Germline values: CDR1 SGHKS, CDR2 YYEKEE (reference sequence). This CDR3 region has 15 residues. The CDR3 here is CASSLNEQPSYEQYF. CDR3 bases: TGTGCCAGCAGCTTGAACGAACAACCCTCCTACGAGCAGTACTTC. The variable domain in full, with the rest retrieved from reference TRBV5-5 and TRBJ2-7, is DAGVTQSPTHLIKTRGQQVTLRCSPISGHKSVSWYQQVLGQGPQFIFQYYEKEERGRGNFPDRFSARQFPNYSSELNVNALLLGDSALYLCASSLNEQPSYEQYFGPGTRLTVT.